The next 27 T cell receptor beta chains were all read from a single sample in a study of T-cell reconstitution after alpha-beta-depleted transplantation in children. Preparing the TCRbeta library involved the use of unique molecular identifiers. TCRdb re-derived calls from the PCR reads in MiXCR, one entry per CDR3 protein. The sample has a few hundred thousand distinct CDR3 sequences; 27% are singletons. This sample comprised PBMCs, obtained before TCRalphabeta/CD19-depleted stem cell transplant. The receptor source for this set is a boy younger than two with Wiskott-Aldrich syndrome, due to receive a stem cell transplant.

The rearrangement uses TRBV20-1 and TRBJ2-3, with D perhaps assigned TRBD1 or TRBD2 (5 bases each). The V and J ends lost 5 bases and 7 bases respectively, with 10 bases between them. Germline values: CDR1 DFQATT, CDR2 SNEGSKA (reference sequence). This CDR3 is built from 11 residues. The CDR3 DNA sequence: TGCAGTGCTCCCTGGGGGAATACGCAGTATTTT. This gives the protein CSAPWGNTQYF.

A single count supports this clonotype. The chain uses TRBV10-3 and TRBJ2-2; 9 bases agree with TRBD1. CDR1 and CDR2 from the germline V gene are ENHRY and SYGVKD. Trimming at V came to 6 bases and at J to 6 bases, leaving 2 bases not matched to a gene. CDR3 length: 13 amino acids. The CDR3 DNA reads as TGTGCCATCAGGACAGGGGGGTCCGGGGAGCTGTTTTTT. Translating gives CAIRTGGSGELFF.

The V and J genes are TRBV3-1 and TRBJ2-5; TRBD2 aligns across 14 bases. This CDR3 contains 18 residues. CDR1 is LGHDT and CDR2 is YNNKEL in the germline V gene (reference sequence). V gave up 1 base and J gave up 5 bases; unmatched junction bases: 9. The CDR3 DNA reads as TGTGCCAGCAGCCAAGGACTAGCGGGAGGGCCCGGCGTGGAGACCCAGTACTTC. Residues: CASSQGLAGGPGVETQYF.

The sample holds a few counts of this clonotype. The rearrangement links TRBV6-1 to TRBJ1-1; TRBD1 matches 10 bases. CDR1 is MNHNS, CDR2 SASEGT, per germline. CDR3 length: 15 amino acids. V shed 6 bases, J shed 3 bases, and the junction held 7 bases outside the gene matches. CDR3 sequence reads: CASRGSGTGDTEAFF. CDR3 sequence (DNA): TGTGCCAGCAGAGGTTCCGGGACAGGGGACACTGAAGCTTTCTTT.

This clonotype has a handful of counts. This chain connects TRBV5-1 to TRBJ2-1; perhaps TRBD2 as D (6 bases). The germline CDR1 and CDR2 sequences are SGHRS and YFSETQ. Trimming removed 1 base from V and 4 bases from J, with 18 bases in between. This CDR3 region has 17 residues. The CDR3 DNA follows: TGCGCCAGCAGCTTGTGGGGGAGTGGCGGGGCTTACAATGAGCAGTTCTTC. Translating gives CASSLWGSGGAYNEQFF.

The genes are TRBV12-3 or TRBV12-4 and TRBJ2-2; perhaps TRBD1 as D (5 bases). This CDR3 contains 17 residues. Trimming shortened V by 5 bases and J by 6 bases, and 22 bases separated the two germline ends. CDR3 region: CASSGYDSPKRAGELFF. The CDR3 nucleotides are TGTGCCAGCAGTGGGTACGACAGCCCAAAGAGAGCCGGGGAGCTGTTTTTT.

This clonotype was recorded a few times. The chain joins TRBV7-9 to TRBJ2-5, with D possibly matching TRBD2 (5 bases). Trimming took 4 bases from V and 4 from J, leaving 13 bases between them. Germline V lookup: CDR1 SEHNR, CDR2 FQNEAQ (reference sequence). This CDR3 is 14 amino acids long. The CDR3 DNA reads TGTGCCAGCAGCTGGTCCGGGGTCGTAGAGACCCAGTACTTC. It translates to CASSWSGVVETQYF.

The V and J genes are TRBV7-2 and TRBJ2-7; a weak D match, TRBD2 (6 bases). CDR3 length equals 14 residues. Between the trimmed V and J ends, which lost 2 bases and 0 bases, there was a span of 8 bases. Germline V gene sequence: CDR1 SGHTA, CDR2 FQGNSA. CDR3 region: CASSLTSFSYEQYF. DNA for the CDR3: TGTGCCAGCAGCTTAACTAGCTTCTCCTACGAGCAGTACTTC.

In its sample, this clonotype was seen a few times. V usage is TRBV7-9 and J usage is TRBJ1-1; no clear D gene. Germline values: CDR1 SEHNR, CDR2 FQNEAQ (reference sequence). The CDR3 sequence is 12 residues long. V lost 5 bases and J lost 1, with 5 bases in between. This CDR3 is CASSPSNTEAFF. The DNA for the CDR3 is TGTGCCAGCAGCCCATCGAACACTGAAGCTTTCTTT.

This sequence joins TRBV20-1 and TRBJ1-5; 9 positions agree with TRBD1. Germline trimming cut 5 bases from V and 5 bases from J; bases unmatched to any gene: 1. The germline V gene encodes CDR1 DFQATT and CDR2 SNEGSKA (reference sequence). This CDR3 region has 12 residues. CDR3 bases: TGCAGTGCTTGGGACAGGGATCAGCCCCAGCATTTT. Translated: CSAWDRDQPQHF.

J is TRBJ2-7 and V is TRBV20-1; tentative D call: TRBD1 (6 bases). CDR3 size: 12 residues. The V end was cut by 2 bases, the J end by 4 bases, with 9 bases between. Germline assignment: CDR1 DFQATT and CDR2 SNEGSKA (reference sequence). CDR3: CSARPTGYEQYF. The CDR3 DNA reads as TGCAGTGCTAGACCGACAGGTTACGAGCAGTACTTC.

For the CDR3, the DNA is TGTGCCACCAGCAGAGACCCACCTACCCAGTACTTC. Translation gives CATSRDPPTQYF. This chain connects TRBV15 to TRBJ2-5; the D is unclear. This CDR3 is 12 amino acids long. CDR1 is LNHNV and CDR2 is YYDKDF in the germline V gene (reference sequence). V was cut by 0 bases and J by 8 bases, with 7 bases left in between.

The chain recombines TRBV5-1 with TRBJ2-7, with 14 bases fitting TRBD2. There are 16 residues in the CDR3. From germline, CDR1 is SGHRS and CDR2 YFSETQ. V gave up 4 bases and J gave up 3 bases; unmatched junction bases: 6. The CDR3 protein is CASSQGTSGRIYEQYF. The CDR3 nucleotides are TGCGCCAGCAGCCAAGGGACTAGCGGGAGAATCTACGAGCAGTACTTC.

This clonotype was detected only a few times. The J gene is TRBJ2-1, the V gene TRBV7-2, with D perhaps TRBD2 (6 bases). Germline lookup yields CDR1 SGHTA and CDR2 FQGNSA. The CDR3 extends over 14 amino acids. The V and J ends lost 5 bases and 10 bases respectively, with 18 bases between them. The DNA of the CDR3 is TGTGCCAGCAGCACAGACAATCAACGGGGGGAGCAGTTCTTC. It codes for CASSTDNQRGEQFF. Combining the CDR3 with reference TRBV7-2 and TRBJ2-1 gives the whole variable domain GAGVSQSPSNKVTEKGKDVELRCDPISGHTALYWYRQSLGQGLEFLIYFQGNSAPDKSGLPSDRFSAERTGGSVSTLTIQRTQQEDSAVYLCASSTDNQRGEQFFGPGTRLTVL.

The DNA for the CDR3 is TGTGCCAGCAGTTTGGAGGGGGCTGAAGCTTTCTTT. Amino acids: CASSLEGAEAFF. V gene TRBV28 combines with J gene TRBJ1-1; a possible D gene is TRBD1 (6 bases). Germline values: CDR1 MDHEN, CDR2 SYDVKM. Trimming pared 3 bases from V and 6 bases from J, leaving 8 bases between. The length of the CDR3 is 12 residues.

The J gene is TRBJ2-7, the V gene TRBV20-1; D is unresolved. Trimming pared 4 bases from V and 3 bases from J, leaving 13 bases between. The CDR3 totals 13 residues. The V gene's germline CDR1 is DFQATT and CDR2 SNEGSKA (reference sequence). CDR3 protein: CSAIDGQRYEQYF. The CDR3 DNA follows: TGCAGTGCTATAGACGGGCAGCGCTACGAGCAGTACTTC.

V and J are TRBV29-1 and TRBJ2-5; D is ambiguous. Germline CDR1 reads SQVTM; CDR2 reads ANQGSEA. The CDR3 spans 11 residues. Between the trimmed V and J ends, which lost 7 bases and 4 bases, there was a span of 10 bases. The CDR3 DNA is TGCAGCGCCCGGTTCGGAGAGACCCAGTACTTC. Protein product: CSARFGETQYF.

This clonotype was counted only a few times. The CDR3 spells CASGVAGSVSYNEQFF. The CDR3 DNA sequence: TGTGCCAGCGGGGTAGCGGGATCCGTCTCCTACAATGAGCAGTTCTTC. This rearrangement joins TRBV28 to TRBJ2-1; 8 bases agree with TRBD2. This CDR3 comprises 16 residues. Trimming took 8 bases from V and 0 from J; bases not matched to a gene: 9. CDR1 and CDR2 from the germline V gene are MDHEN and SYDVKM.

This clonotype has only a few counts. The gene calls are TRBV29-1 and TRBJ2-5; D is possibly TRBD1 (6 bases). The ends were cut back, 4 bases at V and 7 bases at J, with 31 bases in the middle. The CDR3 has 18 residues. In germline, CDR1 is SQVTM, CDR2 ANQGSEA. Written as DNA, the CDR3 is TGCAGCGTTGGAGGGGTCCTGATGACGACAGGTCAGGGGTGGACCCAGTACTTC. It specifies CSVGGVLMTTGQGWTQYF.

This clonotype was observed a handful of times. This rearrangement joins TRBV20-1 to TRBJ2-3; the match to TRBD2 covers 9 bases. The germline V gene has CDR1 DFQATT and CDR2 SNEGSKA (reference sequence). V was clipped by 3 bases and J by 4 bases; unmatched bases: 5. The CDR3 contains 14 residues. CDR3: CSASAGGIADTQYF. CDR3 coding DNA: TGCAGTGCTAGTGCGGGAGGGATAGCAGATACGCAGTATTTT.

This chain connects TRBV2 to TRBJ2-2; 8 bases align to TRBD2. Germline V gene data show CDR1 as SNHLY and CDR2 as FYNNEI. The CDR3 contains 14 residues. J lost 1 base, V lost 6 bases, and 1 base had no gene match. The CDR3 nucleotides read TGTGCCAGCAGACGGGAGGGGAACACCGGGGAGCTGTTTTTT. This encodes CASRREGNTGELFF.

The chain links TRBV10-3 to TRBJ1-5; D is ambiguous. Per the germline V gene, CDR1 is ENHRY and CDR2 is SYGVKD. Trimming took 2 bases from V and 4 from J, leaving 9 bases between them. The CDR3 consists of 14 residues. CDR3 sequence (DNA): TGTGCCATCAGTGAGGGGTTAGGGAATCAGCCCCAGCATTTT. This sequence encodes CAISEGLGNQPQHF.

This clonotype was recorded a few times. This chain links TRBV20-1 with TRBJ2-1, with 8 bases matching TRBD2. The ends lost 4 bases at V and 8 bases at J; junction bases unmatched: 10. The CDR3 is 14 amino acids. Germline assignment: CDR1 DFQATT and CDR2 SNEGSKA (reference sequence). The CDR3 DNA reads as TGCAGTGCTAAGGGACTAGTCGGGTTCGATGAGCAGTTCTTC. Protein product: CSAKGLVGFDEQFF.

The gene calls are TRBV25-1 and TRBJ1-2; D unclear. CDR3 length: 12 amino acids. Trimming shortened V by 2 bases and J by 8 bases, and 9 bases separated the two germline ends. From germline, CDR1 is MGHDK and CDR2 SYGVNS. The CDR3 DNA follows: TGTGCCAGCAGTGAACCCGGGCAGGGCTACACCTTC. Translated: CASSEPGQGYTF.

The chain combines TRBV7-2 with TRBJ2-1; TRBD2 might be the D (6 bases). V was clipped by 3 bases and J by 7 bases, with 13 bases between them. Looked up from germline, CDR1 is SGHTA and CDR2 is FQGNSA. The CDR3 has 14 amino acids. The CDR3 bases are TGTGCCAGCAGCTTCCGTGGGAGGATTAATGAGCAGTTCTTC. Translation gives CASSFRGRINEQFF.

J is TRBJ2-2 and V is TRBV7-8; TRBD1 might be the D (6 bases). CDR3 length: 16 amino acids. Germline V gene lookup returns CDR1 SGHVS and CDR2 FQNEAQ. V lost 1 base and J lost 3, with 12 bases in between. The CDR3 DNA reads TGTGCCAGCAGCTTAGTCCCCCAGGGGCACACCGGGGAGCTGTTTTTT. It translates to CASSLVPQGHTGELFF.

This clonotype was seen only a few times. The chain recombines TRBV28 with TRBJ1-1, with D unclear. Per germline, CDR1 MDHEN and CDR2 SYDVKM. V gave up 1 base and J gave up 4 bases, with 13 bases separating them. The length of the CDR3 is 15 residues. This chain's CDR3 is CASSLSGLESTEAFF. CDR3 nucleotides: TGTGCCAGCAGTTTATCGGGCTTGGAGTCCACTGAAGCTTTCTTT.